Presented here are 9 T cell receptor beta chains from one specimen sequenced in a study of CD4+ T cells in melanoma. The method was immunoSEQ multiplex PCR; TCRdb's version includes in-frame clones alone and lacks a portion of them. Of 20,000 or so clones in the sample, over 70% are singletons; the top ten hold about 5%. Source material: cells from a culture (not recorded whether cultured in vitro). Receptor source: a human donor with melanoma.

This rearrangement joins TRBV27 to TRBJ1-2; D gene ambiguous. V was cut by 4 bases and J by 8 bases, with 17 bases left in between. This CDR3 has 14 amino acids. Germline V lookup: CDR1 MNHEY, CDR2 SMNVEV (reference sequence). The CDR3 DNA sequence: TGTGCCAGCAGTTCCTCGGGAGGTCTGATCGGCTACACCTTC. Its translation is CASSSSGGLIGYTF.

The chain carries TRBV7-3 and TRBJ1-6; perhaps TRBD1 as D (6 bases). From germline, CDR1 is SGHTA and CDR2 FQGTGA. This CDR3 region has 12 residues. V was cut by 4 bases and J by 13 bases, with 11 bases left in between. DNA for the CDR3: TGTGCCAGCAGCTCTCCAGGGGTGCCCCTCCACTTT. It specifies CASSSPGVPLHF.

The rearrangement joins TRBV2 to TRBJ2-3; 9 bases map to TRBD2. CDR1 and CDR2 from the germline V gene are SNHLY and FYNNEI. The junction had 10 bases not matched to a gene; V was cut back by 5 bases and J by 4 bases. This CDR3 is built from 16 residues. Here the CDR3 DNA reads TGTGCCAGCAGTCCCATAAGCGGGGGGCTAGCAGATACGCAGTATTTT. As protein: CASSPISGGLADTQYF.

Only a few counts were recorded for this clone. This chain joins TRBV2 and TRBJ1-2; D is undetermined. The ends were cut back, 7 bases at V and 7 bases at J, with 13 bases in the middle. CDR1 and CDR2 (germline): SNHLY, FYNNEI. The CDR3 sequence is 12 residues long. CDR3 protein: CASTVGPSGYTF. CDR3 nucleotide sequence: TGTGCCAGCACAGTCGGACCCAGTGGCTACACCTTC. Combining the CDR3 with reference TRBV2 and TRBJ1-2 gives the whole variable domain EPEVTQTPSHQVTQMGQEVILRCVPISNHLYFYWYRQILGQKVEFLVSFYNNEISEKSEIFDDQFSVERPDGSNFTLKIRSTKLEDSAMYFCASTVGPSGYTFGSGTRLTVV.

The CDR3 region has the DNA TGTGCCAGTAGTAGGGATGCGGGGGGGGACAATGAGCAGTTCTTC. This sequence encodes CASSRDAGGDNEQFF. The gene calls are TRBV19 and TRBJ2-1; TRBD2 aligns across 9 bases. Trimming at V came to 4 bases and at J to 5 bases, leaving 6 bases not matched to a gene. The germline gives CDR1 LNHDA, CDR2 SQIVND (reference sequence). CDR3 length: 15 residues.

V gene TRBV7-3 combines with J gene TRBJ1-5; D might be TRBD1 (6 bases). CDR1 SGHTA and CDR2 FQGTGA come from the germline V gene. V lost 7 bases, J lost 4 bases, and 23 bases lay in between. The CDR3 length is 17 residues. The CDR3 reads CASTKDAGGGNNQPQHF. Written as DNA, the CDR3 is TGTGCCAGCACGAAGGATGCCGGGGGGGGCAATAATCAGCCCCAGCATTTT.

The chain employs TRBV5-1 and TRBJ1-5, with TRBD1 matching 10 bases. Trimming at V came to 4 bases and at J to 7 bases, leaving 5 bases not matched to a gene. Germline V gene lookup returns CDR1 SGHRS and CDR2 YFSETQ. The CDR3 contains 14 residues. In nucleotides, the CDR3 is TGCGCCAGCAGCCCCGGGACAGGGGAACAGCCCCAGCATTTT. Encoded protein: CASSPGTGEQPQHF. Full variable domain (outside the CDR3, taken from reference TRBV5-1 and TRBJ1-5): KAGVTQTPRYLIKTRGQQVTLSCSPISGHRSVSWYQQTPGQGLQFLFEYFSETQRNKGNFPGRFSGRQFSNSRSEMNVSTLELGDSALYLCASSPGTGEQPQHFGDGTRLSIL.

V is TRBV7-9 and J is TRBJ2-2; D remains unclear. Germline V gene data show CDR1 as SEHNR and CDR2 as FQNEAQ (reference sequence). V was pared by 5 bases and J by 3 bases, with 4 bases between. The CDR3 covers 12 residues. The CDR3 spells CASSLYTGELFF. The DNA of the CDR3 is TGTGCCAGCAGCCTATACACCGGGGAGCTGTTTTTT.

The V call is TRBV9, the J call TRBJ1-6; a weak D match, TRBD1 (5 bases). V was trimmed by 6 bases and J by 8 bases, leaving 18 bases between them. From germline, CDR1 is SGDLS and CDR2 YYNGEE. The CDR3 spans 15 residues. In DNA, the CDR3 is TGTGCCAGCAACGATGCGACAGCACTAGATTCACCCCTCCACTTT. It is translated as CASNDATALDSPLHF.